This T cell receptor (beta chain) was captured by sequencing in a study of blood T cell repertoires in COVID-19. About the research overall: Italy, Spain and the United States were the sources of the convalescent and acute COVID-19 samples. T cells, B-cell-depleted T cells, or PBMCs provided the cDNA or gDNA that served as material.

Original analysis: Amplification of reference gene primers was used by the study to estimate nucleated cell counts. Profiling relied on immunoSEQ multiplex PCR, and the TCRdb table lists in-frame clones only, not all of them. V, J and clone size are taken as reported in that table, and D and trimming were inferred from the DNA itself. The table records 200,000 to 250,000 clones, roughly 80% of them present only once. With 5 bases clipped from V and 9 bases from J, the junction kept 12 bases outside the gene matches. This CDR3 region has 14 residues. In germline, CDR1 is SGHRS, CDR2 YFSETQ. The TCR sequence derives from a woman older than 75 with active or convalescent COVID-19. The sequenced sample was peripheral blood. J is TRBJ2-7 and V is TRBV5-1; 9 bases map to TRBD1. CDR3 coding DNA: TGCGCCAGCAGGGGACAGGGTTCCTCTACGACGCAGTACTTC. Translation: CASRGQGSSTTQYF.